These 27 T cell receptor beta chains came from one sample sequenced in a study of OX40 agonist ivuxolimab in advanced cancers. Library generation was performed with the immunoSEQ multiplex PCR assay. The table was pulled from immuneACCESS by TCRdb, which kept in-frame rearrangements only. Such tables lose some clones; where checked, under half of the loss comes from unresolved V genes, and the rest has no known cause. The sample table lists tens of thousands of clones, more than 60% of them with a count of one. The ten largest account for less than 15% of the sample. The sequences come from CD4+ or CD8+ T cells sorted from blood, collected in a trial of the OX40 agonist ivuxolimab. The origin of the receptors is an adult with an advanced solid tumor such as melanoma, head and neck, liver or kidney cancer.

This chain links TRBV5-1 with TRBJ1-4; TRBD1 matches at 7 bases. This CDR3 spans 16 amino acids. Germline CDR1 is SGHRS and CDR2 is YFSETQ. V shed 2 bases, J shed 0 bases, and the junction held 4 bases outside the gene matches. CDR3 sequence reads: CASSLGQVATNEKLFF. The CDR3, as DNA: TGCGCCAGCAGCTTAGGACAGGTTGCAACTAATGAAAAACTGTTTTTT.

CDR3 amino acids: CASSLAFSSYNEQFF. In nucleotides, the CDR3 is TGTGCCAGCAGCTTAGCGTTTAGCTCCTACAATGAGCAGTTCTTC. The V call is TRBV9, the J call TRBJ2-1, with D perhaps TRBD2 (5 bases). Trimming removed 4 bases from V and 0 bases from J, with 11 bases in between. The CDR3 has 15 residues. Germline CDR1 reads SGDLS; CDR2 reads YYNGEE.

In DNA, the CDR3 is TGTGCCAGCAGCTTAGCCCTGTCTAGCGGCCCCCTTGAGCAGTACTTC. Its translation: CASSLALSSGPLEQYF. The genes are TRBV7-9 and TRBJ2-7; 7 bases fit TRBD2. V trimming: 0 bases; J trimming: 7 bases; junction bases outside the gene matches: 12. Germline CDR1 and CDR2: SEHNR and FQNEAQ (reference sequence). The CDR3 is 16 amino acids.

V usage is TRBV19 and J usage is TRBJ1-4, with 7 bases identical to TRBD1. Trimming removed 4 bases from V and 11 bases from J; junction bases left unmatched: 16. The CDR3 contains 16 residues. Germline-derived CDR1 and CDR2 are LNHDA and SQIVND (reference sequence). CDR3 region: CASSNPRGQVREKLFF. CDR3 bases: TGTGCCAGTAGTAACCCTAGGGGGCAGGTGCGAGAGAAACTGTTTTTT.

The chain joins TRBV5-1 to TRBJ2-2; no definite D call. The length of the CDR3 is 14 residues. Germline V gene data show CDR1 as SGHRS and CDR2 as YFSETQ. V lost 1 base and J lost 0, with 4 bases in between. CDR3 protein: CASSLTANTGELFF. As DNA, the CDR3 is TGCGCCAGCAGCTTGACTGCGAACACCGGGGAGCTGTTTTTT.

This chain connects TRBV28 to TRBJ1-1; D ambiguous. CDR1 is MDHEN and CDR2 is SYDVKM in the germline V gene. The CDR3 totals 13 residues. V lost 5 bases, J lost 8 bases, and 15 bases lay in between. CDR3: CASSIPGPREAFF. The CDR3 region has the DNA TGTGCCAGCAGTATTCCCGGACCCAGAGAAGCTTTCTTT.

This clone came up a few times. This sequence joins TRBV19 and TRBJ1-2; TRBD1 aligns across 9 bases. Per the germline V gene, CDR1 is LNHDA and CDR2 is SQIVND (reference sequence). The CDR3 extends over 13 amino acids. The V and J ends lost 10 bases and 8 bases, in that order; junction bases with no gene match: 11. The CDR3 protein is CATRGQGGQGYTF. The CDR3 nucleotides are TGTGCCACCCGGGGACAGGGAGGCCAGGGCTACACCTTC.

J is TRBJ2-7 and V is TRBV29-1, with 7 positions matching TRBD2. Germline trimming cut 8 bases from V and 6 bases from J; bases unmatched to any gene: 13. There are 13 residues in the CDR3. Germline lookup yields CDR1 SQVTM and CDR2 ANQGSEA. The CDR3 nucleotides are TGCAGCCTTCGTCGGGGAGGGTCGGGCGAGCAGTACTTC. This encodes CSLRRGGSGEQYF.

This chain joins TRBV4-1 and TRBJ1-5; a possible D gene is TRBD1 (5 bases). V was trimmed by 3 bases and J by 4 bases, leaving 13 bases between them. Germline CDR1 reads MGHRA; CDR2 reads YSYEKL. This CDR3 has 15 amino acids. CDR3 in DNA: TGCGCCAGCAGCCAGGACGGGACCGCTAATCAGCCCCAGCATTTT. Protein product: CASSQDGTANQPQHF.

DNA of the CDR3: TGCGCCAGCAGCTCTTCCGGGACAGGGGGCGACTATGGCTACACCTTC. This encodes CASSSSGTGGDYGYTF. The chain uses TRBV5-1 and TRBJ1-2; TRBD1 matches at 12 bases. After removal of 3 bases from V and 3 bases from J, the junction contained 6 bases not matched to a gene. The CDR3 is 16 residues long. CDR1 and CDR2 from the germline V gene are SGHRS and YFSETQ.

This rearrangement joins TRBV5-1 to TRBJ1-2, with D perhaps matching TRBD1 (6 bases). The germline V gene has CDR1 SGHRS and CDR2 YFSETQ. The CDR3 is made up of 15 amino acids. Trimming took off 0 bases at V and 5 bases at J, with 14 bases between the two ends. CDR3: CASSLVGGPGYGYTF. CDR3 DNA sequence: TGCGCCAGCAGCTTGGTCGGGGGGCCTGGATATGGCTACACCTTC.

This clone was detected a few times. The chain uses TRBV7-8 and TRBJ2-1; no reliable D call. This CDR3 spans 16 amino acids. CDR1 is SGHVS, CDR2 FQNEAQ, per germline. V lost 7 bases and J lost 8, with 24 bases in between. CDR3 in amino acids: CASTQLSPRALDEQFF. Written as DNA, the CDR3 is TGTGCCAGCACCCAACTGTCCCCTCGTGCTTTGGATGAGCAGTTCTTC.

The V gene is TRBV28, the J gene TRBJ2-3; D not certain. Per germline, CDR1 MDHEN and CDR2 SYDVKM. Trimming left V 6 bases short and J 8 bases short, with 12 bases between. This CDR3 contains 12 residues. For the CDR3, the DNA is TGTGCCAGCAGCCGTGTGGGTGGTACGCAGTATTTT. This codes for CASSRVGGTQYF.

The CDR3 DNA sequence: TGCGCCAGCAGTCCCGGGACTAGCTGGTACCAAGAGACCCAGTACTTC. Translating it yields CASSPGTSWYQETQYF. This chain joins TRBV10-1 and TRBJ2-5, with TRBD2 identical over 9 bases. Germline values: CDR1 WNHNN, CDR2 SYGVQD (reference sequence). The J segment lost 0 bases and the V segment lost 5 bases, leaving 7 bases of the junction unmatched. The CDR3 length is 16 residues.

The chain is built from TRBV7-2 and TRBJ2-7, with D unresolved. There are 12 residues in the CDR3. V lost 5 bases to trimming and J lost 4 bases, with 9 bases between them. Germline V gene lookup returns CDR1 SGHTA and CDR2 FQGNSA. CDR3: CASSALGYEQYF. DNA of the CDR3: TGTGCCAGCAGCGCCCTAGGTTACGAGCAGTACTTC.

The chain employs TRBV6-5 and TRBJ1-2, with D hard to call. The CDR3 is 13 residues long. The V and J ends lost 5 bases and 4 bases respectively, with 11 bases between them. CDR1 is MNHEY and CDR2 is SVGAGI in the germline V gene. CDR3 DNA sequence: TGTGCCAGCAGTCCACGAATGGGCTATGGCTACACCTTC. Translated, it gives CASSPRMGYGYTF.

This clone has more than one count but fewer than ten. The chain is built from TRBV19 and TRBJ1-2; D is perhaps TRBD1 (5 bases). The length of the CDR3 is 14 residues. Trimming left V 3 bases short and J 4 bases short, with 12 bases between. Germline assignment: CDR1 LNHDA and CDR2 SQIVND (reference sequence). CDR3 sequence: CASSIEDKLYGYTF. As DNA, the CDR3 is TGTGCCAGTAGTATCGAGGACAAACTCTATGGCTACACCTTC.

The V and J genes are TRBV7-6 and TRBJ2-1; TRBD1 matches at 11 bases. The CDR3 consists of 17 residues. The junction had 8 bases not matched to a gene; V was cut back by 4 bases and J by 3 bases. Germline values: CDR1 SGHVS, CDR2 FNYEAQ. The CDR3: CASSSGQGASRYNEQFF. The CDR3 DNA is TGTGCCAGCAGCTCCGGACAGGGGGCTTCACGCTACAATGAGCAGTTCTTC.

The rearrangement joins TRBV6-5 to TRBJ1-1, with TRBD1 matching 7 bases. J was trimmed by 3 bases and V by 2 bases; bases with no gene match: 6. The CDR3 runs 15 residues. CDR1 is MNHEY, CDR2 SVGAGI, per germline. DNA for the CDR3: TGTGCCAGCAGTTACGGGGGACAGACCTACACTGAAGCTTTCTTT. Encoded protein: CASSYGGQTYTEAFF.

The J gene is TRBJ2-4, the V gene TRBV5-6; D gene uncertain. The germline V gene encodes CDR1 SGHDT and CDR2 YYEEEE. V lost 2 bases and J 4 bases, leaving 7 bases between the germline ends. The CDR3 is 13 amino acids. The CDR3 sequence: CASSFWQKNIQYF. The CDR3 coding sequence is TGTGCCAGCAGCTTTTGGCAGAAAAACATTCAGTACTTC.

The J gene is TRBJ1-1, the V gene TRBV6-5; D is unclear. The CDR3 length is 15 residues. Germline V gene sequence: CDR1 MNHEY, CDR2 SVGAGI. V was shortened by 0 bases and J by 4 bases, with 12 bases between the two germline ends. The CDR3 loop is CASSYSRTQSTEAFF. In DNA, the CDR3 is TGTGCCAGCAGTTACTCCCGGACGCAGAGCACTGAAGCTTTCTTT.

This chain connects TRBV28 to TRBJ2-5; TRBD1 matches at 9 bases. V shed 1 base, J shed 3 bases, and the junction held 6 bases outside the gene matches. Per the germline V gene, CDR1 is MDHEN and CDR2 is SYDVKM. The CDR3 is made up of 16 amino acids. The DNA for the CDR3 is TGTGCCAGCAGTTTATCGGGACAGGGTCTTGAAGAGACCCAGTACTTC. As protein: CASSLSGQGLEETQYF.

This clone was counted a single time. The V and J genes are TRBV19 and TRBJ1-5, with 8 bases matching TRBD1. The V gene's germline CDR1 is LNHDA and CDR2 SQIVND (reference sequence). The CDR3 has 13 amino acids. The CDR3 DNA sequence: TGTGTTTTTGACAGGGGTGAAGATCAGCCCCAGCATTTT. Residues: CVFDRGEDQPQHF.

This clone was picked up one time. The chain joins TRBV30 to TRBJ1-6; no reliable D call. The CDR3 contains 11 residues. Germline-derived CDR1 and CDR2 are GTSNPN and SVGIG (reference sequence). Trimming took 0 bases from V and 10 from J, leaving 4 bases between them. Written as DNA, the CDR3 is TGTGCCTGGAGTGTAAACTCACCCCTCCACTTT. Encoded protein: CAWSVNSPLHF.

This clone appeared once. The chain joins TRBV6-1 to TRBJ1-5; D is unclear. Germline lookup yields CDR1 MNHNS and CDR2 SASEGT. The V and J ends lost 0 bases and 7 bases respectively, with 10 bases between them. This CDR3 contains 14 residues. Here the CDR3 DNA reads TGTGCCAGCAGTGAAGCGAACGACGGCCAGCCCCAGCATTTT. Encoded protein: CASSEANDGQPQHF.

The rearrangement joins TRBV19 to TRBJ1-5; D gene unclear. The CDR3 sequence is 15 residues long. CDR1 and CDR2 from the germline V gene are LNHDA and SQIVND (reference sequence). V dropped 6 bases and J dropped 5 bases, with 17 bases sitting between them. CDR3 sequence: CASSPPRTKHQPQHF. The CDR3 DNA reads as TGTGCCAGTAGCCCCCCAAGGACTAAGCATCAGCCCCAGCATTTT.

The rearrangement joins TRBV7-3 to TRBJ2-3; D might be TRBD1 (6 bases). Germline values: CDR1 SGHTA, CDR2 FQGTGA. V lost 3 bases to trimming and J lost 5 bases, with 12 bases between them. The CDR3 spans 14 residues. The CDR3 region is CASSLWGPEDTQYF. CDR3 DNA sequence: TGTGCCAGCAGCTTGTGGGGGCCAGAAGATACGCAGTATTTT.